The subject of this entry is one T cell receptor beta chain. Its antigen is currently unknown. This specimen belongs to a study of cytomegalovirus exposure and HLA in healthy donors. General study findings and limits: Researchers reported that a few CMV-associated chains were confirmed in vitro as CMV antigen-specific.

The V gene lost 5 bases and the J gene lost 2 bases, with 22 bases spanning the gap. Germline V gene lookup returns CDR1 SGHRS and CDR2 YFSETQ. This CDR3 is built from 17 residues. In the PCR, 60 Vbeta and 13 Jbeta primers were used. TCRdb keeps only in-frame clones here, not all; method: immunoSEQ multiplex PCR. Among around 150,000 clones, 75% were seen once, and the ten largest hold around 4.7%. The TCR comes from a male donor in good health and CMV-seronegative. The sequencing input was PBMCs. The chain couples TRBV5-1 to TRBJ2-5; tentatively, D is TRBD1 (8 bases). This chain's CDR3 is CASRGDRTGREQETQYF. CDR3 nucleotide sequence: TGCGCCAGCAGAGGGGACAGGACAGGGAGGGAGCAAGAGACCCAGTACTTC.